One and the same sample provided the 21 T cell receptor beta chains below, sequenced in a study of graft-versus-host responses after intestinal transplantation. Using immunoSEQ multiplex PCR, the repertoire was profiled, and TCRdb retains in-frame clones only, with some absent. Of 50,000 to 55,000 clones listed, about 89% are singletons. For these TCRs, the target antigens are not known. The sequences come from unstimulated CD4+ T cells sorted from spleen or lymph node cells, collected before transplant. The origin of the receptors is a human donor who was the organ donor for an intestinal transplant.

This chain links TRBV10-3 with TRBJ2-7; 7 bases map to TRBD1. This CDR3 has 15 amino acids. Germline CDR1 ENHRY, CDR2 SYGVKD. The trim removed 0 bases at V and 2 bases at J, leaving 4 bases unmatched. CDR3 coding DNA: TGTGCCATCAGTGAGTCGACAGGGTTCCCCTACGAGCAGTACTTC. This codes for CAISESTGFPYEQYF.

The chain couples TRBV13 to TRBJ2-1, with 8 bases aligning to TRBD1. The CDR3 sequence is 16 residues long. The V and J ends lost 5 bases and 0 bases, in that order; junction bases with no gene match: 6. Germline CDR1 PRHDT, CDR2 FYEKMQ (reference sequence). Here the CDR3 DNA reads TGTGCCAGCAGCAACCGGGACAGGTCCTCCTACAATGAGCAGTTCTTC. Translated: CASSNRDRSSYNEQFF.

The chain uses TRBV29-1 and TRBJ2-2; possible D gene TRBD2, 5 bases. Trimming stripped 4 bases from V and 7 bases from J, with 19 bases between. CDR1 and CDR2 (germline): SQVTM, ANQGSEA. The length of the CDR3 is 15 residues. CDR3 sequence: CSVVGGSGHFGELFF. The CDR3 DNA follows: TGCAGCGTTGTTGGTGGGAGCGGTCATTTCGGGGAGCTGTTTTTT.

The chain uses TRBV4-1 and TRBJ2-7; 9 nucleotides align to TRBD2. This CDR3 is 15 amino acids long. In germline, CDR1 is MGHRA, CDR2 YSYEKL. Unmatched junction bases numbered 4, after V lost 1 base and J lost 3 bases. CDR3 DNA: TGCGCCAGCAGCCAAGGGTCTAGCGGGAACTACGAGCAGTACTTC. Protein product: CASSQGSSGNYEQYF.

J is TRBJ1-6 and V is TRBV28; 9 nucleotides line up with TRBD1. The CDR3 is 15 residues long. J was trimmed by 4 bases and V by 7 bases; bases with no gene match: 5. Germline CDR1 reads MDHEN; CDR2 reads SYDVKM. The CDR3 is CASKGQGIYNSPLHF. CDR3 sequence (DNA): TGTGCCAGCAAGGGACAGGGAATATATAATTCACCCCTCCACTTT.

V usage is TRBV6-4 and J usage is TRBJ2-4, with TRBD1 identical over 8 bases. The CDR3 length is 16 residues. V lost 6 bases, J lost 2 bases, and 9 bases stayed unmatched. Germline V gene data show CDR1 as MRHNA and CDR2 as SNTAGT. DNA for the CDR3: TGTGCCAGCAGGGTCAACAGGGGGTGGACCAAAAACATTCAGTACTTC. This gives the protein CASRVNRGWTKNIQYF.

The genes are TRBV5-1 and TRBJ2-5; no clear D gene. This CDR3 is 12 amino acids long. CDR1 and CDR2 (germline): SGHRS, YFSETQ. V was cut by 1 base and J by 5 bases, with 6 bases left in between. The CDR3 DNA reads TGCGCCAGCAGCTTGTCGCAGGAGACCCAGTACTTC. Protein: CASSLSQETQYF.

The V and J genes are TRBV5-6 and TRBJ2-7; TRBD2 aligns across 11 bases. Germline V gene sequence: CDR1 SGHDT, CDR2 YYEEEE. This CDR3 comprises 15 residues. V shed 0 bases and J 5 bases; nucleotides not matched to a gene: 4. The CDR3 coding sequence is TGTGCCAGCAGCTTGGGACTAGCGGGAAGGGACGAGCAGTACTTC. Its translation: CASSLGLAGRDEQYF.

V is TRBV9 and J is TRBJ1-1; tentatively, D is TRBD1 (5 bases). V was clipped by 4 bases and J by 0 bases, with 13 bases between them. The germline V gene has CDR1 SGDLS and CDR2 YYNGEE. The CDR3 contains 15 residues. CDR3 nucleotides: TGTGCCAGCAGCCAGGGAAGCACAGTGAACACTGAAGCTTTCTTT. This encodes CASSQGSTVNTEAFF.

This clone was seen a single time. This sequence joins TRBV19 and TRBJ2-3; possible D gene TRBD2, 8 bases. The CDR3 spans 15 residues. Looked up from germline, CDR1 is LNHDA and CDR2 is SQIVND (reference sequence). V lost 9 bases and J lost 2, with 18 bases in between. CDR3 DNA: TGTGCCAGCAGGGGGTTGGGACTAGACACAGATACGCAGTATTTT. Translating gives CASRGLGLDTDTQYF.

The chain joins TRBV5-6 to TRBJ1-1; TRBD1 matches at 9 bases. The V gene end was trimmed by 6 bases and the J gene end by 6 bases; junction bases not matched to a gene: 18. From germline, CDR1 is SGHDT and CDR2 YYEEEE. The CDR3 covers 17 residues. The CDR3 region has the DNA TGTGCCAGCAAGGAGAAAACAGGGGGCGATATTCGGCCTGAAGCTTTCTTT. Translating gives CASKEKTGGDIRPEAFF.

This chain uses TRBV2 with TRBJ2-7; 9 nucleotides align to TRBD1. The junction had 8 bases not matched to a gene; V was cut back by 6 bases and J by 2 bases. From germline, CDR1 is SNHLY and CDR2 FYNNEI. The CDR3 is made up of 15 amino acids. The CDR3 DNA sequence: TGTGCCAGCAGGTCCGGGACAGGGTATACCTACGAGCAGTACTTC. Translating gives CASRSGTGYTYEQYF.

This clone was seen once. The chain links TRBV9 to TRBJ2-2; 13 bases match TRBD2. The CDR3 loop spans 18 amino acids. V shed 2 bases, J shed 7 bases, and the junction held 11 bases outside the gene matches. From germline, CDR1 is SGDLS and CDR2 YYNGEE. Here the CDR3 DNA reads TGTGCCAGCAGCGTGCAAGGGACTAGCGGGGAGGTAGGCGGGGAGCTGTTTTTT. Amino acids: CASSVQGTSGEVGGELFF.

This rearrangement joins TRBV7-2 to TRBJ2-7; perhaps TRBD1 as D (5 bases). The CDR3 contains 15 residues. V gave up 1 base and J gave up 3 bases, with 13 bases separating them. Germline lookup yields CDR1 SGHTA and CDR2 FQGNSA. The DNA of the CDR3 is TGTGCCAGCAGCTTAGGGAATGGGGCAGTCTACGAGCAGTACTTC. Translation gives CASSLGNGAVYEQYF.

This chain connects TRBV30 to TRBJ2-7; D possibly corresponds to TRBD2 (5 bases). Germline V gene sequence: CDR1 GTSNPN, CDR2 SVGIG (reference sequence). CDR3 length: 13 amino acids. V shed 1 base and J shed 3 bases, with 10 bases lying between them. The CDR3 here is CAWSGRGRYEQYF. Written as DNA, the CDR3 is TGTGCCTGGAGTGGTCGCGGGCGCTACGAGCAGTACTTC.

The chain employs TRBV6-6 and TRBJ1-2; D gene unclear. V was shortened by 8 bases and J by 5 bases, with 21 bases between the two germline ends. This CDR3 contains 15 residues. The germline V gene has CDR1 MNHNY and CDR2 SVGAGI (reference sequence). CDR3 sequence (DNA): TGTGCCAGCGATGAGGGAAGACCGTACATTTATGGCTACACCTTC. This encodes CASDEGRPYIYGYTF.

The chain employs TRBV7-2 and TRBJ1-1, with 8 bases identical to TRBD1. The CDR3 length is 15 residues. The junction had 3 bases not matched to a gene; V was cut back by 1 base and J by 2 bases. CDR1 is SGHTA and CDR2 is FQGNSA in the germline V gene. The CDR3 here is CASSLGTGTNTEAFF. CDR3 coding DNA: TGTGCCAGCAGCTTAGGGACAGGGACAAACACTGAAGCTTTCTTT.

This clone has just one count. The chain uses TRBV11-2 and TRBJ1-5; D unresolved. Looked up from germline, CDR1 is SGHAT and CDR2 is FQNNGV. The CDR3 length is 13 residues. Trimming removed 3 bases from V and 6 bases from J, with 9 bases in between. The CDR3 coding sequence is TGTGCCAGCAGCTTCGGTTCGTTTCAGCCCCAGCATTTT. It yields the protein CASSFGSFQPQHF.

This chain links TRBV14 with TRBJ2-2; D may be TRBD2 (6 bases). The germline V gene encodes CDR1 SGHDN and CDR2 FVKESK. The CDR3 runs to 15 residues. V shed 5 bases and J shed 2 bases, with 12 bases lying between them. The CDR3 DNA reads as TGTGCCAGCAGCACGGGACTTGCTAACACCGGGGAGCTGTTTTTT. Its protein product is CASSTGLANTGELFF.

This clone was recorded once. The rearrangement links TRBV13 to TRBJ1-2, with a weak D call TRBD1 (6 bases). Germline CDR1 PRHDT, CDR2 FYEKMQ (reference sequence). This CDR3 is built from 15 residues. V was cut by 4 bases and J by 1 base, with 13 bases left in between. The CDR3 DNA is TGTGCCAGCAGCTACAACAGGGAGATTAACTATGGCTACACCTTC. This codes for CASSYNREINYGYTF.

CDR3 in amino acids: CASSPMTSAGHQYF. The DNA of the CDR3 is TGTGCCAGCAGCCCCATGACTAGCGCCGGTCATCAGTACTTC. This chain uses TRBV7-2 with TRBJ2-7; 8 nucleotides line up with TRBD2. J was trimmed by 10 bases and V by 5 bases; bases with no gene match: 13. CDR3 length: 14 residues. Germline loops: CDR1 SGHTA, CDR2 FQGNSA.